This TCR beta chain was observed in a study of OX40 agonist ivuxolimab in advanced cancers. In the study overall: Participants, 70% to 90% male, averaged roughly 60 years of age, ranging from 23 to 79. The study, taken as a whole, reports: There were, on average, more expanded clones in CD8+ T cells than in CD4+. Antigen targets of the expanded peripheral T cells went undetermined.

A word on this clone: What it recognizes is unknown.

Measured with immunoSEQ multiplex PCR; TCRdb has only the in-frame clones, and not every one. The sample includes under 95,000 clones, roughly 87% seen only once; the top ten take 1.3% to 1.5%. Germline-derived CDR1 and CDR2 are GTSNPN and SVGIG (reference sequence). This CDR3 has 11 residues. V lost 3 bases and J lost 4, with 6 bases in between. The specimen was CD4+ or CD8+ T cells sorted from blood, collected in a trial of the OX40 agonist ivuxolimab. This chain links TRBV30 with TRBJ1-2; D unresolved. The clonotype was recovered from an adult with an advanced solid tumor such as melanoma, head and neck, liver or kidney cancer. The CDR3 region has the DNA TGTGCCTGGAGCGTGGCCTATGGCTACACCTTC. This translates into CAWSVAYGYTF.